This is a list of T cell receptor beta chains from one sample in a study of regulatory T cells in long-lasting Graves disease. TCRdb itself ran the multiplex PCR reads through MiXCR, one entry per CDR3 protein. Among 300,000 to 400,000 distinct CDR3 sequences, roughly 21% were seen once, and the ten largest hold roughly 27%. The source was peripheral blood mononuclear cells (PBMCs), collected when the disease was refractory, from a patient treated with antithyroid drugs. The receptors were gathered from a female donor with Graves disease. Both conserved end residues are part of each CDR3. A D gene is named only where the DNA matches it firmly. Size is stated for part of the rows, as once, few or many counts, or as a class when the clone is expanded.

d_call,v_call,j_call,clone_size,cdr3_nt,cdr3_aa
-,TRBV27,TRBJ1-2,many,TGTGCCAGCAGTTTTGTTGACCGTCTGCCCTATGGCTACACCTTC,CASSFVDRLPYGYTF
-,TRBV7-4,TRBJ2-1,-,TGTGCCAGCAGCCCTAACCGCGGGGTAAACAATGAGCAGTTCTTC,CASSPNRGVNNEQFF
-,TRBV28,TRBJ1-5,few,TGTGCCAGCAGTTTGATAGGGGTGGGCAATCAGCCCCAGCATTTT,CASSLIGVGNQPQHF
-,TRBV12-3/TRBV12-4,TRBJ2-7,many,TGTGCCAGCACCGCGCGGGGTTCCTACGAGCAGTACTTC,CASTARGSYEQYF
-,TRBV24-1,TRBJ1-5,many,TGTGCCACCAGTGATTCCGGGGGGTACAATCAGCCCCAGCATTTT,CATSDSGGYNQPQHF
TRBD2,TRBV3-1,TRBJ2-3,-,TGTGCCAGCAGCCGACTAGCGGGAGGGCCGACAGATACGCAGTATTTT,CASSRLAGGPTDTQYF
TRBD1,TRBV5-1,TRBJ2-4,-,TGCGCCAGCAGTCGGGACAGGGGATCATTCTCCAAAAACATTCAGTACTTC,CASSRDRGSFSKNIQYF
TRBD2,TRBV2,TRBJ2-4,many,TGTGCCAGGGGGAGCGGGAGTCCCAAAAACATTCAGTACTTC,CARGSGSPKNIQYF
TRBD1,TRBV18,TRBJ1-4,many,TGTGCCAGCAGCTTACAGGGGGCAACTAATGAAAAACTGTTTTTT,CASSLQGATNEKLFF
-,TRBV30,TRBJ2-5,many,TGTGCCTGGAGTGAGGCGAGTCACGAGACCCAGTACTTC,CAWSEASHETQYF
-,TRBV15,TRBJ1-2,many,TGTGCCACCAGCATCGACAGTAACTATGGCTACACCTTC,CATSIDSNYGYTF
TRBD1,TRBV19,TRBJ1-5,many,TGTGCCAGTAGGCTCGGCGGGACAGGGTTGCATCAGCCCCAGCATTTT,CASRLGGTGLHQPQHF
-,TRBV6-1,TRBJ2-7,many,TGTGCCAGCGGCCAGACCTCCTACGAGCAGTACTTC,CASGQTSYEQYF
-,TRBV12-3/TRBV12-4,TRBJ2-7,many,TGTGCCAGCAAAAGGAGGTGGAGCTCCTACGAGCAGTACTTC,CASKRRWSSYEQYF
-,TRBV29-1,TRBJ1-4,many,TGCAGCGTTGAAGGCGGGGGCGGTGGAAAACTGTTTTTT,CSVEGGGGGKLFF
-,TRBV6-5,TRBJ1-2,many,TGTGCCAGCAGTTACTCCCTGGACCCTGGCTACACCTTC,CASSYSLDPGYTF